A single sample is the source of the 10 T cell receptor delta chains below, sequenced in a study of γδ T cells in repeated Plasmodium falciparum infection. TCRdb made new clone calls on the multiplex PCR reads using CATT. The repertoire holds 70,000 to 95,000 delta-chain clones, with 1.4% to 1.5% as singletons. Gammadelta T cells were flow-sorted from PBMC into Vgamma9/Vdelta2+ and Vdelta2-negative populations for bulk analysis. The material sequenced was gamma-delta T cells from blood. All receptors derive from a pool of human donors (malaria-infected and uninfected, not separated).

This rearrangement joins TRDV2 to TRDJ1, with TRDD3 matching over 9 bases. TCRdb supplies no J gene; here it was assigned by aligning the nucleotide sequence to germline. The germline CDR1 and CDR2 sequences are GEAIGNYY and EKD. CDR3 length: 14 residues. Trimming cost V 5 bases and J 6 bases; bases outside gene matches: 9. The CDR3 DNA reads as TGTGCCTGTGTCCTCGGGGATACGGTTTATAAACTCATCTTT. As protein: CACVLGDTVYKLIF.

This clone came up a few times. The protein TCRdb gives is from a much larger clone and does not agree with this DNA's translation at residue 9, likely a read error; the protein shown here comes from the DNA. J is TRDJ1 and V is TRDV3; 10 positions agree with TRDD3. No J gene was available from TCRdb, and it was assigned here by a germline match of the DNA. This CDR3 has 17 amino acids. Germline CDR1 is TVYSNPD and CDR2 is GDNSRS (reference sequence). V was clipped by 0 bases and J by 5 bases; unmatched bases: 15. CDR3 in amino acids: CAFSFEALALGDDKLIF. In nucleotides, the CDR3 is TGTGCCTTTAGTTTCGAGGCGCTGGCACTGGGGGATGATAAACTCATCTTT.

Comment on this clone: TCRdb's protein, taken from a much larger clone, differs from this DNA's translation at residue 10, likely owing to a read error; the protein displayed comes from the DNA. The chain has TRDV2 and TRDJ2; 13 bases match TRDD3. TCRdb leaves out the J gene; it was filled in here by matching the DNA to germline. The V gene end was trimmed by 2 bases and the J gene end by 7 bases; junction bases not matched to a gene: 3. Per germline, CDR1 GEAIGNYY and CDR2 EKD. The CDR3 totals 15 residues. CDR3 sequence: CACDRLGDTIAQLFF. Here the CDR3 DNA reads TGTGCCTGTGACAGACTGGGGGATACGATAGCACAACTCTTCTTT.

By share of the sample, this clone is medium-sized. The identical CDR3 is also encoded by other nucleotide sequences in the sample. The chain couples TRDV1 to TRDJ1, with 8 bases matching TRDD3. The ends lost 4 bases at V and 0 bases at J; junction bases unmatched: 31. The CDR3 has 24 amino acids. The germline gives CDR1 TSWWSYY, CDR2 QGS. The CDR3 region is CALGARLGPTNLLYWGYDTDKLIF. CDR3 nucleotides: TGTGCTCTTGGGGCTCGGTTGGGACCTACGAACCTCCTATACTGGGGGTATGACACCGATAAACTCATCTTT.

Comments on this clone: A far bigger clonotype differs at one base, so this is likely a read error. Other DNA sequences in the sample encode the same CDR3. The chain links TRDV2 to TRDJ3, with 7 nucleotides matching TRDD3. Germline V gene data show CDR1 as GEAIGNYY and CDR2 as EKD. The CDR3 has 16 amino acids. CDR3 sequence reads: CACDTWGTWDTRQMFF. CDR3 in DNA: TGTGCCTGTGACACCTGGGGGACCTGGGACACCCGGCAGATGTTTTTC.

As regards this clone: A single base is all that separates this from a far larger clone, so a read error is likely. The identical CDR3 is also encoded by other nucleotide sequences in the sample. The V gene call reads TRDV1; no J gene was called; the D call of TRDD3 is as the table states it, not checked on the DNA. Per germline, CDR1 TSWWSYY and CDR2 QGS. The CDR3 has 15 amino acids. CDR3 protein: CALRDWGINTDKLIF. CDR3 bases: TGTGCTCTTAGGGACTGGGGGATTAACACCGATAAGCTCATCTTT.

This clone was detected many times. A far larger clone lies a single base away; this is likely a read error. This CDR3 is also generated by other DNA sequences in the sample. CDR3 sequence reads: CAFLAPGTDKLIF. The CDR3 DNA sequence: TGTGCCTTCCTAGCTCCTGGGACCGATAAACTCATCTTT. The V and J genes are TRDV3 and TRDJ1; the D gene is possibly TRDD3 (5 bases). The germline gives CDR1 TVYSNPD, CDR2 GDNSRS (reference sequence). The V end was cut by 3 bases, the J end by 2 bases, with 13 bases between. This CDR3 contains 13 residues.

This clone was observed at least ten times. The CDR3 here is CALGELARLIPTGYAEGPWDTRQMFF. As DNA, the CDR3 is TGTGCTCTTGGGGAACTAGCGCGGCTGATTCCTACTGGATACGCTGAGGGTCCCTGGGACACCCGACAGATGTTTTTC. The rearrangement uses TRDV1 and TRDJ3; D possibly uses TRDD2 or TRDD3 (7 bases each). The V gene's germline CDR1 is TSWWSYY and CDR2 QGS. This CDR3 region has 26 residues. Trimming took 0 bases from V and 2 from J, leaving 35 bases between them.

The sample holds a few counts of this clone. Possible read error: a much larger clone is one base away. This chain connects TRDV1 to TRDJ3; D is perhaps TRDD3 (6 bases). TCRdb leaves out the J gene; it was filled in here by matching the DNA to germline. Trimming took off 3 bases at V and 11 bases at J, with 14 bases between the two ends. The CDR3 has 15 residues. Germline lookup yields CDR1 TSWWSYY and CDR2 QGS. DNA for the CDR3: TGTGCTCTTGGGGAGCGGTCGATACGCCCCCGACAGATGTTTTTC. Its translation: CALGERSIRPRQMFF.

This clone was recorded a few times. With a far larger clone one base away, a read error is the likely cause. Other DNA sequences in the sample encode the same CDR3. The chain employs TRDV1 and TRDJ1, with 8 positions matching TRDD3. Germline loops: CDR1 TSWWSYY, CDR2 QGS. This CDR3 is 17 amino acids long. CDR3 bases: TGTGCTCTTGGGGAAGTGGGTCGTGGGATACGGACCGATAAGCTCATCTTT. It codes for CALGEVGRGIRTDKLIF.